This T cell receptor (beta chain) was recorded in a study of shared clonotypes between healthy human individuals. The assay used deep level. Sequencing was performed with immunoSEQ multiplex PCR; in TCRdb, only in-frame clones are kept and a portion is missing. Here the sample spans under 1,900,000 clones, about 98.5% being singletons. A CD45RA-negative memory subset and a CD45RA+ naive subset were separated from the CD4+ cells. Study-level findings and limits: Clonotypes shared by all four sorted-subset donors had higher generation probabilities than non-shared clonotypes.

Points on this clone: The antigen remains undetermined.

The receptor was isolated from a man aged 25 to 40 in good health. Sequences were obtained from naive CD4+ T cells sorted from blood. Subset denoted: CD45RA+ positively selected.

CDR3: CASTFRPSYEQYF. The DNA of the CDR3 is TGTGCCAGCACATTCAGGCCCTCCTACGAGCAGTACTTC. This rearrangement joins TRBV2 to TRBJ2-7; D not certain. Trimming took off 7 bases at V and 0 bases at J, with 10 bases between the two ends. This CDR3 has 13 amino acids. Germline V CDR1 and CDR2: SNHLY, FYNNEI.